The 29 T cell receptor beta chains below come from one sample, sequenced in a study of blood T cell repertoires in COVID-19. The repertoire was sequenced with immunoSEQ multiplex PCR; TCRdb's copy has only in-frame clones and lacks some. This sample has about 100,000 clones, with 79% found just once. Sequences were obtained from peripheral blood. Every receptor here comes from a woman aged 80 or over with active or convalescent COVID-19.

The chain's CDR3 is CASSPSSSYNEQFF. The CDR3, as DNA: TGTGCCAGCAGTCCTTCCAGCTCCTACAATGAGCAGTTCTTC. V and J are TRBV9 and TRBJ2-1; D remains unclear. The V and J ends lost 5 bases and 0 bases respectively, with 9 bases between them. In germline, CDR1 is SGDLS, CDR2 YYNGEE. CDR3 size: 14 residues.

The CDR3 DNA reads as TGTGCCAGCAGTTTGGTACTAGCGGGAGAGATCGGGAACGAGCAGTACTTC. Protein product: CASSLVLAGEIGNEQYF. V usage is TRBV28 and J usage is TRBJ2-7, with TRBD2 identical over 11 bases. The CDR3 runs 17 residues. The germline V gene has CDR1 MDHEN and CDR2 SYDVKM. Trimming at V came to 3 bases and at J to 5 bases, leaving 12 bases not matched to a gene.

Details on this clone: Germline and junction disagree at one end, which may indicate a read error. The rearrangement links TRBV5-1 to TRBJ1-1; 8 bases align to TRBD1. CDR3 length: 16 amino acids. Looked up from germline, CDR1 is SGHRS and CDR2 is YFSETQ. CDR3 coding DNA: TGTGCCAGCAGCTCCGGGACAGGTGTCATGAACACTGAAGCTTTCTTT. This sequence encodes CASSSGTGVMNTEAFF. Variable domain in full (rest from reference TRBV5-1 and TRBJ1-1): KAGVTQTPRYLIKTRGQQVTLSCSPISGHRSVSWYQQTPGQGLQFLFEYFSETQRNKGNFPGRFSGRQFSNSRSEMNVSTLELGDSALYLCASSSGTGVMNTEAFFGQGTRLTVV.

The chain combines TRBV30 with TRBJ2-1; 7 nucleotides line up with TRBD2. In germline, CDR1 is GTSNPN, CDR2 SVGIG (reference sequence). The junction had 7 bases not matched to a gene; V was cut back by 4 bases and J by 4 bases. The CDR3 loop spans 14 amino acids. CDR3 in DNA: TGTGCCTGGAATCCTACTAGCGTTTACAATGAGCAGTTCTTC. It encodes CAWNPTSVYNEQFF.

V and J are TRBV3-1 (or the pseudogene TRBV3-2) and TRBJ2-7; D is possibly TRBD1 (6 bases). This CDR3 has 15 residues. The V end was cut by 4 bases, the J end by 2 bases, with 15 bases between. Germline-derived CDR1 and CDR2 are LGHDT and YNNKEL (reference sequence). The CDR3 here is CASSLGRGETYEQYF. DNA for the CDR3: TGTGCCAGCAGCCTCGGCAGGGGCGAGACCTACGAGCAGTACTTC.

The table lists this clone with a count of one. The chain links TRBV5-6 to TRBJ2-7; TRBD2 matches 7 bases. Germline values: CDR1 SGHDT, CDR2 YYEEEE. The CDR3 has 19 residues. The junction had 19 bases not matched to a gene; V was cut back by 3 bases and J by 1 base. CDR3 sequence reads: CASSSSGTIGLIGSYEQYF. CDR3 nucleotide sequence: TGTGCCAGCAGCTCCTCCGGGACTATTGGGTTGATAGGGTCCTACGAGCAGTACTTC.

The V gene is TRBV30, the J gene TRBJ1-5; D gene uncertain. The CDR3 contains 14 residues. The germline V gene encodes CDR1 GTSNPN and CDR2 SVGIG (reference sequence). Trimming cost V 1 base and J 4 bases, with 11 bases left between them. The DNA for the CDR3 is TGTGCCTGGAGTGGGCCCACGTTAAATCAGCCCCAGCATTTT. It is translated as CAWSGPTLNQPQHF.

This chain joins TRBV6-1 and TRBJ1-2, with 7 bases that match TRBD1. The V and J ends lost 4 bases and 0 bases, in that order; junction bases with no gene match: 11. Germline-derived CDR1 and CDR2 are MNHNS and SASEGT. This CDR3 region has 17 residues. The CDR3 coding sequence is TGTGCCAGCAGTGGCCCCCAGGGACAGAAAGCTAACTATGGCTACACCTTC. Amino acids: CASSGPQGQKANYGYTF.

CDR3 DNA: TGTGCCAGTAGCGTCTCAGGACAGGGGGATTCACCCCTCCACTTT. Translated, it gives CASSVSGQGDSPLHF. V is TRBV19 and J is TRBJ1-6, with 10 bases that match TRBD1. The CDR3 totals 15 residues. J gave up 8 bases and V 6 bases, and 7 bases lay outside the gene matches. The V gene's germline CDR1 is LNHDA and CDR2 SQIVND (reference sequence).

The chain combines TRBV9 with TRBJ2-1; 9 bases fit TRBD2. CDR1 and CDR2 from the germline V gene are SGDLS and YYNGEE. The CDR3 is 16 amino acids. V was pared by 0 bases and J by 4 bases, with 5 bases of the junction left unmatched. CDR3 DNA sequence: TGTGCCAGCAGCGTAGGTTGGAGCGGGAGGTACAATGAGCAGTTCTTC. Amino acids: CASSVGWSGRYNEQFF.

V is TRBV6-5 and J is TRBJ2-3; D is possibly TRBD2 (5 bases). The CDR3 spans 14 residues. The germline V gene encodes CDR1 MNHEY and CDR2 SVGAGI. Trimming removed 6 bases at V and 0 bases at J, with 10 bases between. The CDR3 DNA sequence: TGTGCCAGCAGCCATCGGACTAGCACAGATACGCAGTATTTT. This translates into CASSHRTSTDTQYF.

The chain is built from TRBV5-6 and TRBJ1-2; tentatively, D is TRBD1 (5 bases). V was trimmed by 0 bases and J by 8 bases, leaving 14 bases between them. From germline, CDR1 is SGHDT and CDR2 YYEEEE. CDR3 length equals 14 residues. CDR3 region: CASSLGRRAGGYTF. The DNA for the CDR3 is TGTGCCAGCAGCTTGGGGCGAAGGGCAGGGGGCTACACCTTC.

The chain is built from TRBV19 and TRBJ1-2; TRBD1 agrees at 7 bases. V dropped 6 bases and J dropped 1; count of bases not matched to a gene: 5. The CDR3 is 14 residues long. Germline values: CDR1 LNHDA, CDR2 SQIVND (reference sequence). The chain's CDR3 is CASRRQGDNYGYTF. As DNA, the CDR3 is TGTGCCAGTAGAAGACAGGGCGATAACTATGGCTACACCTTC.

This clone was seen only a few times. In DNA, the CDR3 is TGTGCCAGCAGTTCCCATGGTTTGCAGGGCAATCAGCCCCAGCATTTT. It encodes CASSSHGLQGNQPQHF. This rearrangement joins TRBV2 to TRBJ1-5; D gene ambiguous. The germline V and J ends were trimmed by 5 bases and 2 bases, with 16 bases remaining between them. The CDR3 has 16 amino acids. The V gene's germline CDR1 is SNHLY and CDR2 FYNNEI. Combining the CDR3 with reference TRBV2 and TRBJ1-5 gives the whole variable domain EPEVTQTPSHQVTQMGQEVILRCVPISNHLYFYWYRQILGQKVEFLVSFYNNEISEKSEIFDDQFSVERPDGSNFTLKIRSTKLEDSAMYFCASSSHGLQGNQPQHFGDGTRLSIL.

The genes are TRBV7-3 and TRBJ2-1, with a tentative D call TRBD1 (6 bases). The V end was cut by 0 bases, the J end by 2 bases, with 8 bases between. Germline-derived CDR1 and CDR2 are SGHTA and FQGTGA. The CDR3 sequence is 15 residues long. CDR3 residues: CASSLTGGPYNEQFF. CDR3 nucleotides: TGTGCCAGCAGCTTAACAGGGGGTCCCTACAATGAGCAGTTCTTC.

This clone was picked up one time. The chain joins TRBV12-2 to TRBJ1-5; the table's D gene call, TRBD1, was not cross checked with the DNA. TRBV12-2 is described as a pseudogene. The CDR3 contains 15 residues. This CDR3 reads CASRLATGAHQPQHF. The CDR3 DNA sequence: TGTGCAAGTCGCTTAGCGACAGGGGCACATCAGCCCCAGCATTTT.

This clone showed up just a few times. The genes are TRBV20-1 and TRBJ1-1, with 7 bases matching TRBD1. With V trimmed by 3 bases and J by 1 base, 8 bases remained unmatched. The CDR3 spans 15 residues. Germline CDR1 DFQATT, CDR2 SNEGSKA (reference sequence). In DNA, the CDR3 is TGCAGTGCTAGTTCGGAGGGGGCCGGGAACACTGAAGCTTTCTTT. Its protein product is CSASSEGAGNTEAFF.

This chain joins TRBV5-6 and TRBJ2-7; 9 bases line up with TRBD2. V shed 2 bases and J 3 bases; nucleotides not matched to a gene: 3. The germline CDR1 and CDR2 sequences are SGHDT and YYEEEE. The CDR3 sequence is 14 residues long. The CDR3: CASSLAGGDYEQYF. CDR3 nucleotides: TGTGCCAGCAGCTTAGCGGGAGGCGACTACGAGCAGTACTTC.

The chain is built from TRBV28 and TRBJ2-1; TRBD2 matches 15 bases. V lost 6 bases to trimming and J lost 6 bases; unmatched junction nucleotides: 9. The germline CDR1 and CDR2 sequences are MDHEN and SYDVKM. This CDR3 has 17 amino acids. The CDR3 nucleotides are TGTGCCAGCAGGTTTCCCGGGGGACTAGCGGGAGGCAATGAGCAGTTCTTC. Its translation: CASRFPGGLAGGNEQFF.

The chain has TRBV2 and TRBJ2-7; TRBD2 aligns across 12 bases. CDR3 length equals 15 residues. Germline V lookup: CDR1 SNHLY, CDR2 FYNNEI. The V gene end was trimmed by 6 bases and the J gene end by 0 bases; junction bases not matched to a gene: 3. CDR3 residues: CASRETSGSSYEQYF. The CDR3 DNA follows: TGTGCCAGCAGAGAGACTAGCGGGAGCTCCTACGAGCAGTACTTC.

CDR3 region: CASSSRTGDSYGYTF. In DNA, the CDR3 is TGCGCCAGCAGCTCCCGGACAGGGGACAGCTATGGCTACACCTTC. This sequence joins TRBV5-1 and TRBJ1-2; 9 bases are shared with TRBD1. This CDR3 has 15 amino acids. Looked up from germline, CDR1 is SGHRS and CDR2 is YFSETQ. Trimming cost V 3 bases and J 4 bases; bases outside gene matches: 7.

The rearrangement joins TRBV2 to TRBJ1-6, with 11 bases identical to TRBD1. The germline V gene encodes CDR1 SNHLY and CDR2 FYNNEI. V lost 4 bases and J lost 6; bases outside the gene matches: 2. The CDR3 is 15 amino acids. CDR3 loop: CASSGTGGVNSPLHF. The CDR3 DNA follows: TGTGCCAGCAGTGGGACAGGGGGCGTTAATTCACCCCTCCACTTT. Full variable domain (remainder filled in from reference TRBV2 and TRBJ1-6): EPEVTQTPSHQVTQMGQEVILRCVPISNHLYFYWYRQILGQKVEFLVSFYNNEISEKSEIFDDQFSVERPDGSNFTLKIRSTKLEDSAMYFCASSGTGGVNSPLHFGNGTRLTVT.

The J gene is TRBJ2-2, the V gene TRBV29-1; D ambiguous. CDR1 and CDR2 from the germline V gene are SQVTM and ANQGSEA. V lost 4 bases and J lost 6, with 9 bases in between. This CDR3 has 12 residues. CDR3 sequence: CSVAISAGELFF. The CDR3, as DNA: TGCAGCGTTGCGATCTCGGCCGGGGAGCTGTTTTTT.

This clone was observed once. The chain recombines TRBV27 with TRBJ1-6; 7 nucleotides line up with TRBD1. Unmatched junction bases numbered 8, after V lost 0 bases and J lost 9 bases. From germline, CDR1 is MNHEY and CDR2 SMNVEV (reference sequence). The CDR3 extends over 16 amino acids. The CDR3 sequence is CASSLSGGPFGSPLHF. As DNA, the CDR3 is TGTGCCAGCAGTTTATCAGGGGGCCCCTTTGGTTCACCCCTCCACTTT.

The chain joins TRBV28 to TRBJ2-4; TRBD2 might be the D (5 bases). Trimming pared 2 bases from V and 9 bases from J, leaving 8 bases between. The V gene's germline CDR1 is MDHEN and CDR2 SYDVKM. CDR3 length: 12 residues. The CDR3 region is CASSLKRGIQYF. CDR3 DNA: TGTGCCAGCAGTTTAAAACGGGGCATTCAGTACTTC. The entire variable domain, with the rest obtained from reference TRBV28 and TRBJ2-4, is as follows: DVKVTQSSRYLVKRTGEKVFLECVQDMDHENMFWYRQDPGLGLRLIYFSYDVKMKEKGDIPEGYSVSREKKERFSLILESASTNQTSMYLCASSLKRGIQYFGAGTRLSVL.

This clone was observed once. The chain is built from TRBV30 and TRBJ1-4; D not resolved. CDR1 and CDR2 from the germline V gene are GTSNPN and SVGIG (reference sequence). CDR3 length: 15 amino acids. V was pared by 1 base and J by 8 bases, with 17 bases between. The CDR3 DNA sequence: TGTGCCTGGAGTGCCCCGGGTCCCTTTGGCGAAAAACTGTTTTTT. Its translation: CAWSAPGPFGEKLFF.

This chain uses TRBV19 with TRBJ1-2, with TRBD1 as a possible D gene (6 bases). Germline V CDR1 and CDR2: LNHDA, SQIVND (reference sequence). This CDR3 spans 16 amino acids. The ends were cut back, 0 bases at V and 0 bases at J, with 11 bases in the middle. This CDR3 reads CASSIDHTGTNYGYTF. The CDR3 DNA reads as TGTGCCAGTAGTATAGATCATACAGGGACTAACTATGGCTACACCTTC.

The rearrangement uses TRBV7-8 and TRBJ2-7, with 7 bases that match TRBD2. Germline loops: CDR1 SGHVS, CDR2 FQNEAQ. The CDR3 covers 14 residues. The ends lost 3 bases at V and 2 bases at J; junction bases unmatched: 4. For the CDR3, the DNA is TGTGCCAGCAGCTTGGGCGGGAGTACCTACGAGCAGTACTTC. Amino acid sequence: CASSLGGSTYEQYF.

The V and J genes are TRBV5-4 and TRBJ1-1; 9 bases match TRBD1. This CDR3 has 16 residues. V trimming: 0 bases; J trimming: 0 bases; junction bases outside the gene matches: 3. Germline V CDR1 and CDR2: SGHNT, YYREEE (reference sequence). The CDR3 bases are TGTGCCAGCAGCTTGGAAGGACAGGGGATGAACACTGAAGCTTTCTTT. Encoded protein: CASSLEGQGMNTEAFF.